Listed here is a single TCR beta chain. This clonotype came up once. The antigen this receptor binds is unknown. The input lacks base qualities; no much larger clone sits a single base away. One read represents weak support. This sample is part of a study of T cells after yellow fever vaccination (dated 2019 in TCRdb). For the study in its entirety: The SMART-Seq v4 Ultra Low Input RNA kit was used to prepare libraries from fractions with low cell numbers. Two healthy male donors, one aged 18 to 30 and one aged 30 to 40 years, made up the cohort. To follow T-cell clones before and after both primary and booster YFV17D yellow fever vaccination, bulk TCR alpha and beta repertoires underwent longitudinal sequencing. Bulk PBMC replicates and cell subsets were isolated from blood drawn at multiple timepoints before and after both primary and secondary immunization. Overall results and qualifications from the work: A small share of clonotypes occurred in both CD4 and CD8 compartments, likely arising from convergent recombination. Most clones expanded after primary vaccination were re-detected after the booster (96% of CD4 and 80% to 90% of CD8), suggesting broad memory maintenance. Compared with the primary T-cell response, the secondary T-cell response was faster but weaker, reaching its peak on day 5 rather than on day 15. Because only two donors were included in the study, the extent to which the findings can be generalized is limited. Because abundant contaminating clonotypes from the bulk population could be contained in FACS-sorted repertoires, computational filtering was required.

TCRdb shows the sequencer as Illumina NovaSeq 6000. Synthesis of TCR cDNA relied on 5'RACE template switching, a step that introduced a universal primer site along with unique molecular identifiers. Priming of cDNA synthesis was performed from both the TCR alpha and TCR beta constant segments. Two PCR steps were used to amplify libraries, with sample barcodes and sequencing adapters being added in the second step. Sequencing of libraries was done on Illumina HiSeq 2500 (2x100 bp) or NovaSeq (2x150 bp). The study's processing was this. MIGEC handled demultiplexing of reads and collapsing into UMI consensus sequences, while MiXCR performed V(D)J alignment. Using edgeR on replicate PBMC samples, clonotypes were called vaccine-responding if FDR was below 0.01 and the log2 fold change was above 5 up to day 15. Bulk clonotypes were assigned CD4 or CD8 identity according to which sequenced CD4 or CD8 repertoire held them at higher abundance. In TCRdb, the public reads were trimmed at Q25 with fastp and aligned with MiXCR, with productive beta chains retained. Entries are consolidated by CDR3 protein sequence, retaining the most common genes and DNA. The authors' filters were not applied to this entry. For this sample the table gives hundreds of thousands of distinct CDR3 sequences, of which 9.5% to 15% were detected only once. About 3% of the sample is in the top ten clones.

The CDR3 starts with the cysteine, ends with the phenylalanine, and has 12 residues. Only the CDR3 part of the read is kept: 36 bases, read in frame from the first base. CDR1 and CDR2, looked up from the germline V gene, are ENHRY and SYGVKD. After removal of 11 bases from V and 0 bases from J, the junction retains 2 bases not matched to a gene. Reading the label with the study, this specimen's treatment or condition is: live attenuated yellow fever vaccine strain. PBMCs were isolated from peripheral blood using a standard Ficoll-Paque protocol. Dynabeads CD4 and CD8 positive selection kits were used to isolate the CD4 and CD8 T-cell fractions. RNA was extracted with TriZol from bulk PBMCs, CD4 and CD8 fractions, and dextramer-positive and dextramer-negative fractions.

This clonotype was obtained from a man aged 18 to 29 who received the YFV17D yellow fever vaccine. Specimen: CD4+ T cells sorted from PBMCs, collected 15 days after the yellow fever booster vaccination. The sequence links TRBV10-3 to TRBJ2-3, with 7 junctional bases fitting TRBD2. CDR3 sequence: CALRGSTDTQYF. The nucleotide sequence is given as TGTGCCTTGCGGGGGAGCACAGATACGCAGTATTTT.